One and the same sample provided the 16 T cell receptor beta chains below, sequenced in a study of blood T cell repertoires in COVID-19. Using immunoSEQ multiplex PCR, the repertoire was profiled, and TCRdb retains in-frame clones only, with some absent. The table shows fewer than 250,000 clones, with around 83% occurring only once. The sequencing sample was made of peripheral blood. The receptor set was obtained from a woman in her forties or fifties with acute or convalescent COVID-19.

V usage is TRBV25-1 and J usage is TRBJ2-1; 10 bases match TRBD2. The J segment lost 4 bases and the V segment lost 2 bases, leaving 2 bases of the junction unmatched. The germline gives CDR1 MGHDK, CDR2 SYGVNS. CDR3 size: 15 residues. The CDR3 spells CASSERAGGYNEQFF. DNA of the CDR3: TGTGCCAGCAGTGAACGAGCGGGAGGGTACAATGAGCAGTTCTTC. The full variable domain, with the rest looked up from reference TRBV25-1 and TRBJ2-1, is EADIYQTPRYLVIGTGKKITLECSQTMGHDKMYWYQQDPGMELHLIHYSYGVNSTEKGDLSSESTVSRIRTEHFPLTLESARPSHTSQYLCASSERAGGYNEQFFGPGTRLTVL.

The chain uses TRBV6-1 and TRBJ1-4; D remains ambiguous. This CDR3 contains 13 residues. From germline, CDR1 is MNHNS and CDR2 SASEGT. The V end lost 1 base, the J end lost 7 bases, and 7 bases lay between the germline ends. In nucleotides, the CDR3 is TGTGCCAGCAGTGAAGGAGTCTTTGAAAAACTGTTTTTT. This codes for CASSEGVFEKLFF.

The chain joins TRBV4-3 to TRBJ1-6, with 7 nucleotides matching TRBD1. V dropped 0 bases and J dropped 7; count of bases not matched to a gene: 3. Germline V lookup: CDR1 LGHNA, CDR2 YSLEER. CDR3 length equals 15 residues. The CDR3 DNA reads TGCGCCAGCAGCCAAGAACCAGGGGGGAATTCACCCCTCCACTTT. Its translation is CASSQEPGGNSPLHF.

The J gene is TRBJ2-7, the V gene TRBV6-1; 7 bases are shared with TRBD2. Trimming removed 3 bases from V and 1 base from J; junction bases left unmatched: 3. The CDR3 is 14 amino acids. Germline V gives CDR1 MNHNS, CDR2 SASEGT. CDR3 coding DNA: TGTGCCAGCAGTGAGCAGCGGGGATCCTACGAGCAGTACTTC. Amino acid sequence: CASSEQRGSYEQYF.

The chain uses TRBV3-1 (or the pseudogene TRBV3-2) and TRBJ2-7, with 8 bases identical to TRBD2. In germline, CDR1 is LGHDT, CDR2 YNNKEL (reference sequence). The V and J ends lost 4 bases and 4 bases, in that order; junction bases with no gene match: 9. There are 15 residues in the CDR3. The CDR3 sequence: CASSLAGVAGYEQYF. The DNA for the CDR3 is TGTGCCAGCAGCCTGGCTGGGGTAGCGGGATACGAGCAGTACTTC.

V is TRBV5-1 and J is TRBJ1-2, with D possibly TRBD1 on 5 matching bases. The germline CDR1 and CDR2 sequences are SGHRS and YFSETQ. This CDR3 spans 16 amino acids. V was cut by 7 bases and J by 5 bases, with 24 bases left in between. The CDR3 loop is CASGALWSSDLYGYTF. The CDR3 bases are TGCGCCAGCGGGGCTCTGTGGTCCTCCGACCTTTATGGCTACACCTTC. The entire variable domain, with the rest obtained from reference TRBV5-1 and TRBJ1-2, is as follows: KAGVTQTPRYLIKTRGQQVTLSCSPISGHRSVSWYQQTPGQGLQFLFEYFSETQRNKGNFPGRFSGRQFSNSRSEMNVSTLELGDSALYLCASGALWSSDLYGYTFGSGTRLTVV.

The chain links TRBV20-1 to TRBJ2-7, with D perhaps TRBD1 (5 bases). Germline loops: CDR1 DFQATT, CDR2 SNEGSKA (reference sequence). The CDR3 is made up of 11 amino acids. Between the trimmed V and J ends, which lost 5 bases and 3 bases, there was a span of 8 bases. This CDR3 is CSAVDSYEQYF. CDR3 nucleotide sequence: TGCAGTGCTGTTGACAGCTACGAGCAGTACTTC.

The gene calls are TRBV9 and TRBJ2-3; 8 positions match TRBD2. With 6 bases clipped from V and 4 bases from J, the junction kept 7 bases outside the gene matches. This CDR3 is 14 amino acids long. Germline V gene data show CDR1 as SGDLS and CDR2 as YYNGEE. Here the CDR3 DNA reads TGTGCCAGCACCCCGGGGGGGTGGGCAGATACGCAGTATTTT. The encoded protein is CASTPGGWADTQYF.

The rearrangement links TRBV10-3 to TRBJ1-2; D might be TRBD1 (5 bases). The CDR3 runs 14 residues. The V and J ends lost 0 bases and 8 bases respectively, with 13 bases between them. The V gene's germline CDR1 is ENHRY and CDR2 SYGVKD. The CDR3 region has the DNA TGTGCCATCAGTGAGTCTGGCAGAACAGGAGGCTACACCTTC. This codes for CAISESGRTGGYTF.

This rearrangement joins TRBV5-6 to TRBJ2-7; D is unclear. The CDR3 loop spans 13 amino acids. The V end lost 5 bases, the J end lost 3 bases, and 12 bases lay between the germline ends. Germline-derived CDR1 and CDR2 are SGHDT and YYEEEE. This CDR3 reads CASSLFSVYEQYF. The CDR3 bases are TGTGCCAGCAGTCTCTTTTCAGTCTACGAGCAGTACTTC.

The V call is TRBV25-1, the J call TRBJ2-3; 7 bases agree with TRBD2. Per germline, CDR1 MGHDK and CDR2 SYGVNS. The CDR3 spans 14 residues. Trimming took 8 bases from V and 1 from J; bases not matched to a gene: 6. CDR3 coding DNA: TGTGCCAGCTCCCGTAGCGGGCGCACAGATACGCAGTATTTT. Translation gives CASSRSGRTDTQYF. The whole variable domain, remainder taken from reference TRBV25-1 and TRBJ2-3, is EADIYQTPRYLVIGTGKKITLECSQTMGHDKMYWYQQDPGMELHLIHYSYGVNSTEKGDLSSESTVSRIRTEHFPLTLESARPSHTSQYLCASSRSGRTDTQYFGPGTRLTVL.

The chain recombines TRBV19 with TRBJ1-4; 9 bases fit TRBD1. Germline V gene sequence: CDR1 LNHDA, CDR2 SQIVND (reference sequence). This CDR3 comprises 14 residues. V was pared by 5 bases and J by 13 bases, with 11 bases of the junction left unmatched. DNA for the CDR3: TGTGCCAGTAGTCCCGGGACAGGGTCCTTAGGACTGTTTTTT. It is translated as CASSPGTGSLGLFF. The whole variable domain, filled in from reference TRBV19 and TRBJ1-4, reads DGGITQSPKYLFRKEGQNVTLSCEQNLNHDAMYWYRQDPGQGLRLIYYSQIVNDFQKGDIAEGYSVSREKKESFPLTVTSAQKNPTAFYLCASSPGTGSLGLFFGSGTQLSVL.

This rearrangement joins TRBV30 to TRBJ1-2; possibly TRBD1 for D (5 bases). CDR3 length equals 11 residues. The V end was cut by 2 bases, the J end by 7 bases, with 8 bases between. Germline V gene lookup returns CDR1 GTSNPN and CDR2 SVGIG (reference sequence). The CDR3 protein is CAWSTGAGYTF. The CDR3 nucleotides are TGTGCCTGGAGTACTGGGGCTGGCTACACCTTC.

The V gene is TRBV6-5, the J gene TRBJ1-2, with D perhaps matching TRBD1 (5 bases). Germline CDR1 and CDR2: MNHEY and SVGAGI. CDR3 length equals 14 residues. V was clipped by 4 bases and J by 8 bases, with 17 bases between them. This CDR3 is CASSFRGKLKGYTF. CDR3 sequence (DNA): TGTGCCAGCAGTTTTAGGGGAAAACTAAAGGGCTACACCTTC.

The rearrangement uses TRBV21-1 and TRBJ2-1; the DNA was not used to check the table's D call, TRBD2. TRBV21-1 is deemed a pseudogene. The CDR3 is 19 amino acids. The CDR3 region has the DNA TGTGCCAGCAGCCCAAAAGGCCCCGGGACTAGCGGAGCGGAGAATGAGCAGTTCTTC. As protein: CASSPKGPGTSGAENEQFF.

This rearrangement joins TRBV19 to TRBJ1-1, with a tentative D call TRBD1 (6 bases). Germline V CDR1 and CDR2: LNHDA, SQIVND (reference sequence). There are 15 residues in the CDR3. Deletions cut 4 bases from V and 4 bases from J, with 16 bases between. CDR3 coding DNA: TGTGCCAGTAGTACCCTTTGGGGGGGGGCCACTGAAGCTTTCTTT. It specifies CASSTLWGGATEAFF.